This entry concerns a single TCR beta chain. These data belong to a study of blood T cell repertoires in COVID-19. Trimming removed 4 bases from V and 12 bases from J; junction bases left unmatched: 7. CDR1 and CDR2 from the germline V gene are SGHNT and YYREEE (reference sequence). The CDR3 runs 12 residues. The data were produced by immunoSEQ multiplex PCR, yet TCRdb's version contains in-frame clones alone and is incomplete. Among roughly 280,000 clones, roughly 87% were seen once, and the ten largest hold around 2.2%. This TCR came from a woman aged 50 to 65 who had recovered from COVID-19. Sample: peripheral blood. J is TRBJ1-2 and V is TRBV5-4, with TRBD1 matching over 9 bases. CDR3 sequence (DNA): TGTGCCAGCAGCCGACAGGGGGTGGTCCACACCTTC. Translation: CASSRQGVVHTF. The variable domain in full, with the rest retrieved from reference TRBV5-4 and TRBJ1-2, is ETGVTQSPTHLIKTRGQQVTLRCSSQSGHNTVSWYQQALGQGPQFIFQYYREEENGRGNFPPRFSGLQFPNYSSELNVNALELDDSALYLCASSRQGVVHTFGSGTRLTVV.